This T cell receptor beta chain was sequenced during a study of blood T cell repertoires in COVID-19. Assay: immunoSEQ multiplex PCR; the TCRdb copy retains only in-frame clones and omits some. The sample yields 200,000 to 250,000 clones, approximately 90% seen once. Symptom resolution, clearance, or two negative PCRs marked the recovered donors of Cohort 3. The CDR3 is 15 residues long. V was pared by 4 bases and J by 0 bases, with 5 bases of the junction left unmatched. In germline, CDR1 is MNHEY, CDR2 SVGAGI. This clone has a single count. The specimen sequenced was PBMCs or T cells enriched from blood (not recorded which). The sequence derives from a man between 25 and 39 years old who had recovered from COVID-19. The chain is built from TRBV6-5 and TRBJ2-5; 7 positions match TRBD2. The CDR3 region has the DNA TGTGCCAGCAGTTTTTACGCGGGGGACCAAGAGACCCAGTACTTC. Protein product: CASSFYAGDQETQYF.